This T cell receptor (beta chain) was retrieved from a study of blood T cell repertoires in COVID-19. The method was immunoSEQ multiplex PCR; TCRdb's version includes in-frame clones alone and lacks a portion of them. The sample holds around 60,000 clones, around 82% seen once. CDR1 SGDLS and CDR2 YYNGEE come from the germline V gene. The CDR3 is made up of 20 amino acids. V dropped 4 bases and J dropped 7; count of bases not matched to a gene: 21. This receptor was identified in a man in his 60s with acute or convalescent COVID-19. Sequencing was done on a sample of peripheral blood. The chain employs TRBV9 and TRBJ1-6, with 9 bases aligning to TRBD1. The CDR3 DNA is TGTGCCAGCAGCCCCAATCCCGGGACAGGGCCAACCGGACCCAATTCACCCCTCCACTTT. It specifies CASSPNPGTGPTGPNSPLHF.